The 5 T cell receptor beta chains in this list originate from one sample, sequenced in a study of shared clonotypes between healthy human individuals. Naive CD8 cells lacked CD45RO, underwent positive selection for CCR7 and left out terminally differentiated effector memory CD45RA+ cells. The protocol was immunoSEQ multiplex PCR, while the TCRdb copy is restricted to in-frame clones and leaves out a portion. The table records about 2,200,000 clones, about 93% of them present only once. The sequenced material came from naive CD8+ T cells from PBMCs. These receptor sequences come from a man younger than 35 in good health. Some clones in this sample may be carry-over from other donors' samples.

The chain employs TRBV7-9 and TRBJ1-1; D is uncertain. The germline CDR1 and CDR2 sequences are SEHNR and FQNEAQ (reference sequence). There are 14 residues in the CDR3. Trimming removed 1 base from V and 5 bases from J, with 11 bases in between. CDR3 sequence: CASSLGGYETEAFF. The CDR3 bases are TGTGCCAGCAGCTTAGGAGGGTATGAGACTGAAGCTTTCTTT. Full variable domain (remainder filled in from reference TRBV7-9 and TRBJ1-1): DTGVSQNPRHKITKRGQNVTFRCDPISEHNRLYWYRQTLGQGPEFLTYFQNEAQLEKSRLLSDRFSAERPKGSFSTLEIQRTEQGDSAMYLCASSLGGYETEAFFGQGTRLTVV.

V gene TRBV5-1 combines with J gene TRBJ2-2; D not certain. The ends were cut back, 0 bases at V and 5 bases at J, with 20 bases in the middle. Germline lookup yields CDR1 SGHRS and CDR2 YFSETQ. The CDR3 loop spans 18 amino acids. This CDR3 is CASSLGVGYSITTGELFF. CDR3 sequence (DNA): TGCGCCAGCAGCTTGGGGGTAGGGTACAGCATTACAACCGGGGAGCTGTTTTTT.

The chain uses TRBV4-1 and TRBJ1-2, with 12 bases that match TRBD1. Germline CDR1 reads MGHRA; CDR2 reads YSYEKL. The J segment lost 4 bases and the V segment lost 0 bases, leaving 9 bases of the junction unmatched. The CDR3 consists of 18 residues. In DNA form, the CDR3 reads TGCGCCAGCAGCCAAGAAGGGACAGGGGGCGAACCACCCTATGGCTACACCTTC. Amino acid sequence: CASSQEGTGGEPPYGYTF.

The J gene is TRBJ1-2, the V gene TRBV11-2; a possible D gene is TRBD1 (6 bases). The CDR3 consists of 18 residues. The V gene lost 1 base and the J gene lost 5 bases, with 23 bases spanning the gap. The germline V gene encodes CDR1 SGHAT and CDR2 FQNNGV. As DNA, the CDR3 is TGTGCCAGCAGCTTAGGACACAACCAGGGGCCGCACCTTTATGGCTACACCTTC. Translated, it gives CASSLGHNQGPHLYGYTF.

In nucleotides, the CDR3 is TGTGCCAGCAGCTCAGGGCCACCCGGTGCAGATACGCAGTATTTT. Protein sequence: CASSSGPPGADTQYF. The rearrangement uses TRBV7-8 and TRBJ2-3; tentative D call: TRBD1 (5 bases). With 4 bases removed from V and 4 bases from J, the gap between germline ends came to 15 bases. The CDR3 extends over 15 amino acids. From germline, CDR1 is SGHVS and CDR2 FQNEAQ.